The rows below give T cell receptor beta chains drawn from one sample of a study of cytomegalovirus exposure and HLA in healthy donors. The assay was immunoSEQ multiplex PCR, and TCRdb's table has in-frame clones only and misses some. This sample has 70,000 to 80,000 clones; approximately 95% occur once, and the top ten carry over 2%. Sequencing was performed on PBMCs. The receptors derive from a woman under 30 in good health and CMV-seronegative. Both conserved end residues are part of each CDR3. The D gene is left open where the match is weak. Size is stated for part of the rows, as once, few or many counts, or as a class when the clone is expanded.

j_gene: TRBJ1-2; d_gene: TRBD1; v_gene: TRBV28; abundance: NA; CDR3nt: TGTGCCACCGGGGGGGACAGGGTCTATGGCTACACCTTC; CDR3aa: CATGGDRVYGYTF
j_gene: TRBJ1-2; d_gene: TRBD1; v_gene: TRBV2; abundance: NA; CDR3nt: TGTGCCAGCAGGGACAGGGGTTTTCTCGGCTACACCTTC; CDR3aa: CASRDRGFLGYTF
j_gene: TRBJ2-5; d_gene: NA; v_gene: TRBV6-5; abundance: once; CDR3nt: TGTGCCAGCAGCCCCAGGATAGAGAAAGAGACCCAGTACTTC; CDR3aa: CASSPRIEKETQYF
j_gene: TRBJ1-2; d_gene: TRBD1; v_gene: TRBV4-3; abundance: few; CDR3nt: TGCGCCAGCAGCCAAGATTTTGGGGACAGCGACCTATATGGCTACACCTTC; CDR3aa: CASSQDFGDSDLYGYTF
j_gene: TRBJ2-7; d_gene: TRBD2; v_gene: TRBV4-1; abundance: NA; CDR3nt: TGCGCCAGCAGCCAAGAAGGAAGGACTAGCGACGAGCAGTACTTC; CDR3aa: CASSQEGRTSDEQYF
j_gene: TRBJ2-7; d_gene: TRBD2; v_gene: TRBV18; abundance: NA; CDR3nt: TGTGCCAGCTCACCTTTGACTAGCGGGGGCCCCACGAAAGCCTACGAGCAGTACTTC; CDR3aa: CASSPLTSGGPTKAYEQYF
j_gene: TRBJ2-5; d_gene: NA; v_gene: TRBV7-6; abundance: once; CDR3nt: TGTGCCAGCAGCTTCGGACTGTACCAAGAGACCCAGTACTTC; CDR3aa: CASSFGLYQETQYF
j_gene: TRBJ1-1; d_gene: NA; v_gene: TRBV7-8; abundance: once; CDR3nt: TGTGCCAGCAGCTCAACTGGACAGCCCACGAATACTGAAGCTTTCTTT; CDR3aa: CASSSTGQPTNTEAFF
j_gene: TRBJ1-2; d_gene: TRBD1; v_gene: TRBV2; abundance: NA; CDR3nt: TGTGCCAGCAGGTGGGACAGTCGAGATGGCTACACCTTC; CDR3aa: CASRWDSRDGYTF
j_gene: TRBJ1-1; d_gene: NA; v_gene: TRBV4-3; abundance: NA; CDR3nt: TGCGCCAGCCGGGGGAACGGGTACACTGAAGCTTTCTTT; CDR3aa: CASRGNGYTEAFF
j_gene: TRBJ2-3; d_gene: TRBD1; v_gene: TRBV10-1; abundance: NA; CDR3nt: TGCGCCAGCAGGGGACAGCAGGATACGCAGTATTTT; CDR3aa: CASRGQQDTQYF